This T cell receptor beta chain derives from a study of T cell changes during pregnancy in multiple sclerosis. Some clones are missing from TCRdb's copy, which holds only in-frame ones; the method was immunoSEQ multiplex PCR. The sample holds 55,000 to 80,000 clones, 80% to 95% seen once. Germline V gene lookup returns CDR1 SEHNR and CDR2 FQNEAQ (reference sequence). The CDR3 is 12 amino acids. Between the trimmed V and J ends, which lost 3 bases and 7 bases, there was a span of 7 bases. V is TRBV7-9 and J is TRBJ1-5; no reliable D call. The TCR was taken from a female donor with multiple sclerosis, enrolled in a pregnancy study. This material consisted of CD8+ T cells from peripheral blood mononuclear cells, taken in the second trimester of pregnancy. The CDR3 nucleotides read TGTGCCAGCAGCTTCTGGAGCCAGCCCCAGCATTTT. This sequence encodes CASSFWSQPQHF.